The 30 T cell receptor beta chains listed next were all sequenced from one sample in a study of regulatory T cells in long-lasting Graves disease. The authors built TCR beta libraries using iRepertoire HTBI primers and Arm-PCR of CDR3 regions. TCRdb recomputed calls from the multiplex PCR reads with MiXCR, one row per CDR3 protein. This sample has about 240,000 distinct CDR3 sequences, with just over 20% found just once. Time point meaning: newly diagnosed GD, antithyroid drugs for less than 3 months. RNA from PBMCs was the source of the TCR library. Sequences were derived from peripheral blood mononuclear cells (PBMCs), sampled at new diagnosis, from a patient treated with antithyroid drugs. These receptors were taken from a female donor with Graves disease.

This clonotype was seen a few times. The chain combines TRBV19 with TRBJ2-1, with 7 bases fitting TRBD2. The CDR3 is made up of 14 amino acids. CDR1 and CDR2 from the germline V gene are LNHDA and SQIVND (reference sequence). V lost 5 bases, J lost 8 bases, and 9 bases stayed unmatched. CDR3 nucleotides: TGTGCCAGTAGTCTCGGGAGGATTTTAGATGAGCAGTTCTTC. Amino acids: CASSLGRILDEQFF.

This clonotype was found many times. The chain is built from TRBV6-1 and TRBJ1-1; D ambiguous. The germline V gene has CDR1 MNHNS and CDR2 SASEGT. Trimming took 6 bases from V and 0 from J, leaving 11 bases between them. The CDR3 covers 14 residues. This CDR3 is CASRKMGMNTEAFF. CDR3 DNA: TGTGCCAGCAGAAAAATGGGGATGAACACTGAAGCTTTCTTT.

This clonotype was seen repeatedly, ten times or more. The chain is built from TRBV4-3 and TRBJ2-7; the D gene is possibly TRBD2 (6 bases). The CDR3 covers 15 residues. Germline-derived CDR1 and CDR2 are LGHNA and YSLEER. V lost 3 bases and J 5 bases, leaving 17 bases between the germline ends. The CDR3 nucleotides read TGCGCCAGCAGCCACACTACGCGGGGTCTCAACGAGCAGTACTTC. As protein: CASSHTTRGLNEQYF.

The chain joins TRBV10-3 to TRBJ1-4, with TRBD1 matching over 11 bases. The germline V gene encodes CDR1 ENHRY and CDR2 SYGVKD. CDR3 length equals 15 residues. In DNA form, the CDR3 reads TGTCCCACTCGGACAGGGGGCGCGTCTAATGAAAAACTGTTTTTT. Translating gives CPTRTGGASNEKLFF.

The CDR3 region is CASSQLGTPGVNEQFF. In DNA, the CDR3 is TGTGCCAGCAGTCAGCTCGGGACACCGGGGGTCAATGAGCAGTTCTTC. This rearrangement joins TRBV28 to TRBJ2-1, with D possibly being TRBD1 or TRBD2 (6 bases each). The CDR3 length is 16 residues. The germline V and J ends were trimmed by 5 bases and 6 bases, with 20 bases remaining between them. Germline CDR1 and CDR2: MDHEN and SYDVKM.

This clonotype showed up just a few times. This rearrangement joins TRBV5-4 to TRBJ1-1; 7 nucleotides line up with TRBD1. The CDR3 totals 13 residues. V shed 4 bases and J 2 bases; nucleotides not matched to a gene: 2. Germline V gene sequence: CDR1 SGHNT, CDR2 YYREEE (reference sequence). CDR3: CASSTGENTEAFF. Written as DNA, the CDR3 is TGTGCCAGCAGCACAGGGGAAAACACTGAAGCTTTCTTT.

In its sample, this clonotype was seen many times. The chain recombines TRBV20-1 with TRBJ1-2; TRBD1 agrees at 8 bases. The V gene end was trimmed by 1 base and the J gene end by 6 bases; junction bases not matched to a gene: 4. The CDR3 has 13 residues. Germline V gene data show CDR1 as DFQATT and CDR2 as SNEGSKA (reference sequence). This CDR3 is CSARAQGADGYTF. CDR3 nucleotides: TGCAGTGCTAGAGCCCAGGGGGCGGATGGCTACACCTTC.

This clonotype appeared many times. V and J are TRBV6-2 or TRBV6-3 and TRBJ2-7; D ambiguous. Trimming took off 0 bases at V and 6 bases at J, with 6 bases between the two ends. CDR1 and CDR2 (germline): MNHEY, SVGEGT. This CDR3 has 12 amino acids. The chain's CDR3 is CASSYSGLEQYF. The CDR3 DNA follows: TGTGCCAGCAGTTACTCGGGTCTCGAGCAGTACTTC.

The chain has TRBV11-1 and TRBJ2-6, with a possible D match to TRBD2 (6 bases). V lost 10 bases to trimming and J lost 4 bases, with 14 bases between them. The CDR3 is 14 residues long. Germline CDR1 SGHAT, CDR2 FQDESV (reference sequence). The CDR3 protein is CATSRDNGANVLTF. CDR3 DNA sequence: TGTGCCACCTCGCGGGATAACGGGGCCAACGTCCTGACTTTC.

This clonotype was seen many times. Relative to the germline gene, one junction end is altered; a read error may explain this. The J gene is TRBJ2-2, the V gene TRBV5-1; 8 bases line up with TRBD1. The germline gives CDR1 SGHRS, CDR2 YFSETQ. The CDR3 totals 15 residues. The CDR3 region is CASRLGTGVTGELFF. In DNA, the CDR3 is TGCGCCAGCCGCTTAGGGACAGGAGTCACCGGGGAGCTGTTTTTT.

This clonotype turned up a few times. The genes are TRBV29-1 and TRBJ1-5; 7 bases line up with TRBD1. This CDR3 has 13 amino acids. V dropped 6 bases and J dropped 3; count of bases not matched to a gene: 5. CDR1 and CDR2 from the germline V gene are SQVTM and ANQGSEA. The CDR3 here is CSVGQATNQPQHF. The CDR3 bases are TGCAGCGTCGGACAGGCCACCAATCAGCCCCAGCATTTT.

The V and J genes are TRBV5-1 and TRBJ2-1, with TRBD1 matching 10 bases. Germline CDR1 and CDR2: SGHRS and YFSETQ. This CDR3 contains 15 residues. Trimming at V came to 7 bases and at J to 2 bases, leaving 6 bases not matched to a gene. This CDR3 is CASSRQGATYNEQFF. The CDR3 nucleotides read TGCGCCAGCTCCCGACAGGGGGCAACCTACAATGAGCAGTTCTTC.

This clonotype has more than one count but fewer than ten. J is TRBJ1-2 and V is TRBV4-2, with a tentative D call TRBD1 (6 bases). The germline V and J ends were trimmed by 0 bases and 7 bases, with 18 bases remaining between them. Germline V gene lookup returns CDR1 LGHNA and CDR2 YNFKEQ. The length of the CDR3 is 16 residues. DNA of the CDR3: TGTGCCAGCAGCCAAGAATTGGGAACAGGGAGCGGTGGCTACACCTTC. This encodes CASSQELGTGSGGYTF.

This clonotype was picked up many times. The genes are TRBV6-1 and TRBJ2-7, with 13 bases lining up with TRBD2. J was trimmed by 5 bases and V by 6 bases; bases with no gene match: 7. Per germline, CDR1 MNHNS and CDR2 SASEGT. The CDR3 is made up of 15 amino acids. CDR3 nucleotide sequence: TGTGCCAGCAGACTCGGACTAGCGGGAGCGGACGAGCAGTACTTC. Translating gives CASRLGLAGADEQYF.

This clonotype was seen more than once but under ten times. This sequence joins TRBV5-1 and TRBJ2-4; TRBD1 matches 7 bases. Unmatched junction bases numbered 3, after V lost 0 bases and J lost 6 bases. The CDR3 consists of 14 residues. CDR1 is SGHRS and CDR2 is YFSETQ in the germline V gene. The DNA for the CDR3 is TGCGCCAGCAGCTTGGCTCACAGGGGAAACATTCAGTACTTC. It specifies CASSLAHRGNIQYF.

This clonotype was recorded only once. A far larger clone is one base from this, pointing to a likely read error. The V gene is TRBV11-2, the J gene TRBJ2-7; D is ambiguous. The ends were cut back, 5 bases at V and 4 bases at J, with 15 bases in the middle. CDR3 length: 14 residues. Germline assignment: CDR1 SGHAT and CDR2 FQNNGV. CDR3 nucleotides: TGTGCCAGCAGCCTTGACCCTATCGAGTACGAGCAGTACTTC. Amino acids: CASSLDPIEYEQYF. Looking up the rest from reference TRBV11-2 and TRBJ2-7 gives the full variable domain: EAGVAQSPRYKIIEKRQSVAFWCNPISGHATLYWYQQILGQGPKLLIQFQNNGVVDDSQLPKDRFSAERLKGVDSTLKIQPAKLEDSAVYLCASSLDPIEYEQYFGPGTRLTVT.

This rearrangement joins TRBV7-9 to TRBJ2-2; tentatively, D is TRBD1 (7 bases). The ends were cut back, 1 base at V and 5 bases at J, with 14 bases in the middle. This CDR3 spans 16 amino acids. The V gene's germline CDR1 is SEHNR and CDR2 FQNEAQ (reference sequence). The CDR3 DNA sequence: TGTGCCAGCAGCTTAGAGGCAGGGGGGATAACCGGGGAGCTGTTTTTT. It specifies CASSLEAGGITGELFF.

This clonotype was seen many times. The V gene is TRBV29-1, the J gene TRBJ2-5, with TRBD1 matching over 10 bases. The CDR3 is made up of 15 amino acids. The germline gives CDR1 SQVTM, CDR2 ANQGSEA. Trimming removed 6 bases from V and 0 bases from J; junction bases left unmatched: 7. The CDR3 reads CSVASTGGYQETQYF. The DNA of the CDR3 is TGCAGCGTCGCCTCGACAGGGGGCTACCAAGAGACCCAGTACTTC.

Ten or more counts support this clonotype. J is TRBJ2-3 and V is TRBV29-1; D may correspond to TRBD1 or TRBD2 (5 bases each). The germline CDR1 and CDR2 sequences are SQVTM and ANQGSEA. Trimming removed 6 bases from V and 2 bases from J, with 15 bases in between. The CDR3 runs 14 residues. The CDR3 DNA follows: TGCAGCGTCCGGGACCTCGGTTACACAGATACGCAGTATTTT. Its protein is CSVRDLGYTDTQYF.

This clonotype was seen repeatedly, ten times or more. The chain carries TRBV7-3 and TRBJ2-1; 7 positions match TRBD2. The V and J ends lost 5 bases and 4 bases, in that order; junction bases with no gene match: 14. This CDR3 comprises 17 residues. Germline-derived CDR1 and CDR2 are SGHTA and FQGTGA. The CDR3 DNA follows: TGTGCCAGCAGCAACACCGCAGCTAGCGGACTGTACAATGAGCAGTTCTTC. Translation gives CASSNTAASGLYNEQFF.

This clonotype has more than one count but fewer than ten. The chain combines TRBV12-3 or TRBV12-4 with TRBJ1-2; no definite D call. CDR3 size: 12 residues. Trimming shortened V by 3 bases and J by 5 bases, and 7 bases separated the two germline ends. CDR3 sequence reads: CASSLAIYGYTF. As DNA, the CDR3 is TGTGCCAGCAGTTTGGCCATATATGGCTACACCTTC.

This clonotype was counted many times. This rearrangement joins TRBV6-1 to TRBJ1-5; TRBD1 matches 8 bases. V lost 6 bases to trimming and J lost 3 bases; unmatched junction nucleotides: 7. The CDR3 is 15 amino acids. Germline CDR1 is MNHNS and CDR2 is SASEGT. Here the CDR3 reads CASRLAGGFNQPQHF. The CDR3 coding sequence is TGTGCCAGCAGATTGGCAGGGGGCTTCAATCAGCCCCAGCATTTT.

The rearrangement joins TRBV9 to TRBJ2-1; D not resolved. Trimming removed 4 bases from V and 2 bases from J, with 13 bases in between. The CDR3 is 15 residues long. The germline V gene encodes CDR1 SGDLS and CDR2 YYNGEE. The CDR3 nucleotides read TGTGCCAGCAGCCCCCGGCTAGATGCCTACAATGAGCAGTTCTTC. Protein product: CASSPRLDAYNEQFF.

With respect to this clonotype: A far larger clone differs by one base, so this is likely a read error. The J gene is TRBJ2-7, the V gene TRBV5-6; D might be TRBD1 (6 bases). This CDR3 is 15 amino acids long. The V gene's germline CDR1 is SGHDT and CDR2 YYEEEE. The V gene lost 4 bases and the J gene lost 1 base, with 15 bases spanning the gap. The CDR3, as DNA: TGTGCCAGCAGCAGACCAGGGGACCTTTCCTACGAGCAGTACTTC. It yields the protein CASSRPGDLSYEQYF.

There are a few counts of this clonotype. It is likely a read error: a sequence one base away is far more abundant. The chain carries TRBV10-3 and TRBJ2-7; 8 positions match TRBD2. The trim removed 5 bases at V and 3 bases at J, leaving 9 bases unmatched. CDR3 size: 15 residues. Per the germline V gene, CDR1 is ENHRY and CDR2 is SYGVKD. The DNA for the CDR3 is TGTGCCATCAGTTTACGGCGGGAGGCCGGCTACGAGCAGTACTTC. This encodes CAISLRREAGYEQYF.

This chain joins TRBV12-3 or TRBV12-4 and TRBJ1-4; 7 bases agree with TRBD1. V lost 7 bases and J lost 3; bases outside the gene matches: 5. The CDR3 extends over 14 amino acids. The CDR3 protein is CASTRGGANEKLFF. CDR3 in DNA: TGTGCCAGCACCAGGGGGGGGGCTAATGAAAAACTGTTTTTT.

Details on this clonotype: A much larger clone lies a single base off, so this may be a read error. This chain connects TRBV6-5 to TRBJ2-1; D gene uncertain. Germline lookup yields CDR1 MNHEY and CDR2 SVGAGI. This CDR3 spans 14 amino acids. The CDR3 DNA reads TGTGCCAGCAATTACTCCGGAGCGTCCAACGAGCAGTTCTTC. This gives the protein CASNYSGASNEQFF.

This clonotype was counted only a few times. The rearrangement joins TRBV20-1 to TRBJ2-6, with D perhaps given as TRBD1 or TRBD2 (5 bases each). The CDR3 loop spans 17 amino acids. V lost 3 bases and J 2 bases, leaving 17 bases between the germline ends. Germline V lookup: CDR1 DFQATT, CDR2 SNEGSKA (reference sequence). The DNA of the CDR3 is TGCAGTGCTAGTCAACCGAGTCGGGGCACTGGGGCCAACGTCCTGACTTTC. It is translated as CSASQPSRGTGANVLTF.

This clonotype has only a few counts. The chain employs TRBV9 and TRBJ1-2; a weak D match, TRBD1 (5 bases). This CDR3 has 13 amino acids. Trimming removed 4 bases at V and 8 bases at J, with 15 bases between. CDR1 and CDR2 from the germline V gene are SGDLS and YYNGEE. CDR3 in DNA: TGTGCCAGCAGCCCCCGGGGCAGGGACGGCTACACCTTC. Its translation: CASSPRGRDGYTF.

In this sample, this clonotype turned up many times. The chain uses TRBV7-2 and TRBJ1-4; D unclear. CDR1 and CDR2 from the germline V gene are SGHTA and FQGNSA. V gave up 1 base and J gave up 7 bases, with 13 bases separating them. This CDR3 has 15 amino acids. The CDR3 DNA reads TGTGCCAGCAGCTTAGTGCCCGGGTTGGGTGAAAAACTGTTTTTT. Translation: CASSLVPGLGEKLFF.